These T cell receptor beta chains were read from a single sample in a study of blood T cell repertoires in COVID-19. The protocol was immunoSEQ multiplex PCR, while the TCRdb copy is restricted to in-frame clones and leaves out a portion. This table holds around 99,000 clones, 80% to 90% found once. Sequenced: peripheral blood. The receptors here all came from a woman older than 75 with active or convalescent COVID-19. The CDR3 runs from the conserved cysteine through the conserved F or W. The D gene is left open where the match is weak. Rows give clone size only sometimes, using once, few, many, or a class for an expanded clone.

.	TRBJ2-3	.	TRBV19	TGTGCCAGTAGTATGCGGGGACTGCCCACAGATACGCAGTATTTT	CASSMRGLPTDTQYF
.	TRBJ2-7	.	TRBV21-1	TGTGCCAGTCAAATACTCCCCAATGAAAACGAGCAGTACTTC	CASQILPNENEQYF
.	TRBJ2-1	TRBD2	TRBV19	TGTGCCAGTAGCCACTCCGGTGGGACTAGAAGGAATGAGCAGTTCTTC	CASSHSGGTRRNEQFF
.	TRBJ2-4	.	TRBV7-6	TGTGCCAGCAGCCCCCTGCTGGGCAGGGAAGCCAAAAACATTCAGTACTTC	CASSPLLGREAKNIQYF
.	TRBJ1-2	.	TRBV9	TGTGCCAGCAGCGTTAGATTTGGGGCAAACTATGGCTACACCTTC	CASSVRFGANYGYTF
.	TRBJ2-7	.	TRBV19	TGTGCCAGTAGTTATACTAGCATACAGGTAGAGCAGTACTTC	CASSYTSIQVEQYF
.	TRBJ1-4	.	TRBV5-1	TGCGCCAGCAGCTTGGCCACGGGGAGGGGTGAAAAACTGTTTTTT	CASSLATGRGEKLFF
.	TRBJ2-5	TRBD1	TRBV27	TGTGCCAGCAGTTTAGACAGGGGATCTAGAGAGACCCAGTACTTC	CASSLDRGSRETQYF
once	TRBJ1-1	TRBD1	TRBV18	TGTGCCAGCTCTCGGGGACAGGGTGGAACTGAAGCTTTCTTT	CASSRGQGGTEAFF
.	TRBJ2-7	.	TRBV6-1	TGTGCCAGCAGTGAAGCGGGGGGTGGTTCCTACGAGCAGTACTTC	CASSEAGGGSYEQYF
.	TRBJ2-6	.	TRBV2	TGTGCCAGCAGTGCTGCGGGTGGGGCCAACGTCCTGACTTTC	CASSAAGGANVLTF
.	TRBJ1-5	.	TRBV7-9	TGTGCCAGCAGCTCCACCGGGTCTAGCAATCAGCCCCAGCATTTT	CASSSTGSSNQPQHF
.	TRBJ1-5	.	TRBV28	TGTGCCAGCAGCAACAGGGTCCAGCCCCAGCATTTT	CASSNRVQPQHF
.	TRBJ1-5	.	TRBV6-5	TGTGCCAGCAGTTACTCAAGACATAGCAATCAGCCCCAGCATTTT	CASSYSRHSNQPQHF
few	TRBJ1-1	TRBD1	TRBV28	TGTGCCAGCACCCAAGGGGGCAGGGGCACTGAAGCTTTCTTT	CASTQGGRGTEAFF
.	TRBJ1-4	TRBD1	TRBV28	TGTGCCAGCAGCCCGGGACAGGGGGGACGAAAACTGTTTTTT	CASSPGQGGRKLFF
many	TRBJ1-4	.	TRBV5-1	TGCGCCAGCAGCTTGGAAGCAGGGACTAATGAAAAACTGTTTTTT	CASSLEAGTNEKLFF
.	TRBJ1-5	TRBD1	TRBV28	TGTGCCAGCAGCACCGGGACAGCCAGCTTTTTGCGCAATCAGCCCCAGCATTTT	CASSTGTASFLRNQPQHF
.	TRBJ1-1	.	TRBV28	TGTGCCAGCAGTTTAATCCCGTTGAACACTGAAGCTTTCTTT	CASSLIPLNTEAFF
.	TRBJ1-1	.	TRBV5-1	TGCGCCAGCAGCTTCTTGCAGGGGTCGGTGAACACTGAAGCTTTCTTT	CASSFLQGSVNTEAFF
once	TRBJ1-2	.	TRBV28	TGTGCCAGCAGTTTATGGGCGGGAAAACTCTATGGCTACACCTTC	CASSLWAGKLYGYTF
.	TRBJ1-1	.	TRBV2	TGTGCCAGCGCCGTGAGGGTAGGGCCTGAAGCTTTCTTT	CASAVRVGPEAFF
.	TRBJ1-1	.	TRBV7-8	TGTGCCAGCACTTTATTCGGGAATACCGCGCCTGTGAACACTGAAGCTTTCTTT	CASTLFGNTAPVNTEAFF
.	TRBJ2-2	TRBD2	TRBV5-1	TGCGCCAGCAGGGGTCAAGCGGGAGGGACCGGGGAGCTGTTTTTT	CASRGQAGGTGELFF
.	TRBJ2-7	TRBD2	TRBV18	TGTGCCAGCTCACCGGGGACTAGCGGAGGCTCCTACGAGCAGTACTTC	CASSPGTSGGSYEQYF
.	TRBJ1-2	TRBD1	TRBV10-3	TGTGCCATCAACCCAACAGGGGGCGGTGGCTACACCTTC	CAINPTGGGGYTF
.	TRBJ2-7	.	TRBV28	TGTGCCAGCAGTCGATCCCGGGGTTCCCGATATTACGAGCAGTACTTC	CASSRSRGSRYYEQYF
.	TRBJ1-1	.	TRBV28	TGTGCCAGTGTTCAGGGGTGGACTGAAGCTTTCTTT	CASVQGWTEAFF
.	TRBJ1-2	.	TRBV28	TGTGCCAGCAGTTCATCGACAGGTCACTATGGCTACACCTTC	CASSSSTGHYGYTF
.	TRBJ2-7	.	TRBV11-2	TGTGCCAGCAGCTTCATCCGCCTAAAAGAGCAGTACTTC	CASSFIRLKEQYF
.	TRBJ1-2	TRBD1	TRBV12-3/TRBV12-4	TGTGCCAGCACCAAGACAGGGGGGCATGGCTACACCTTC	CASTKTGGHGYTF
.	TRBJ2-1	.	TRBV2	TGTGCCAGCTGCACGGGACAAAGATTAGAGCAGTTCTTC	CASCTGQRLEQFF
.	TRBJ1-1	.	TRBV19	TGTGCCAGTAGTATCCGGGTTGAGAACACTGAAGCTTTCTTT	CASSIRVENTEAFF
.	TRBJ1-4	.	TRBV10-3	TGTGCCATCAGTGAGTCAAACAACCAGAATGAAAAACTGTTTTTT	CAISESNNQNEKLFF
.	TRBJ1-5	.	TRBV6-1	TGTGCCAGCAGTGAAAACAGCCCTCATCAGCCCCAGCATTTT	CASSENSPHQPQHF
once	TRBJ2-3	.	TRBV10-3	TGTGCCATCAGTGAGTCGAACGGAGATACGCAGTATTTT	CAISESNGDTQYF
few	TRBJ1-2	TRBD1	TRBV18	TGTGCCAGCTCACCACCAGACAGGGGGACCTATGGCTACACCTTC	CASSPPDRGTYGYTF
.	TRBJ2-7	.	TRBV14	TGTGCCAGCAGCCAAAGTCAGGCCGAGCAGTACTTC	CASSQSQAEQYF
once	TRBJ1-1	.	TRBV6-5	TGTGCCAGCAGTTACTTCGGGAACACTGAAGCTTTCTTT	CASSYFGNTEAFF
.	TRBJ1-2	TRBD1	TRBV6-1	TGTGCCAGCAGTGAACGGGGACAGCTTTTCTATGGCTACACCTTC	CASSERGQLFYGYTF
.	TRBJ1-5	.	TRBV5-1	TGCGCCAGCAGCCTCCGGAGCAATCAGCCCCAGCATTTT	CASSLRSNQPQHF
.	TRBJ2-7	.	TRBV10-1	TGCGCCAGCAGTGAAAGTCAGGGTAAGTCGGCGGTCTTTCCCGGGGAGCAGTACTTC	CASSESQGKSAVFPGEQYF
.	TRBJ2-7	.	TRBV7-9	TGTGCCAGCGGTGGGAGAGACTACGAGCAGTACTTC	CASGGRDYEQYF
once	TRBJ1-4	.	TRBV5-6	TGTGCCAGCAGCCAGGGGCTTTTAAATGAAAAACTGTTTTTT	CASSQGLLNEKLFF
.	TRBJ1-6	.	TRBV3-1/TRBV3-2	TGTGCCAGCAGCCTTTCCGGGGGGCATTCACCCCTCCACTTT	CASSLSGGHSPLHF
.	TRBJ1-2	.	TRBV6-5	TGTGCCAGCAGTTACGACAGAATACAGGTCAACTATGGCTACACCTTC	CASSYDRIQVNYGYTF
once	TRBJ2-1	.	TRBV11-3	TGTGCCAGCAGCTTAGATTACGGGAGTTCGGATGAGCAGTTCTTC	CASSLDYGSSDEQFF
.	TRBJ1-5	.	TRBV24-1	TGTGCCACCAGTGCAGCAGGGCGGAATCAGCCCCAGCATTTT	CATSAAGRNQPQHF
.	TRBJ2-6	.	TRBV19	TGTGCCAGTAGTATAGGAGGAGGACAGACCTCTGGGGCCAACGTCCTGACTTTC	CASSIGGGQTSGANVLTF
.	TRBJ1-5	.	TRBV6-6	TGTGCCAGCAGTCTAGGTCGACAGGGCAATCAGCCCCAGCATTTT	CASSLGRQGNQPQHF
once	TRBJ2-2	TRBD2	TRBV9	TGTGCCAGCACAGGGACTAGCGGGAGGGCCGGCACCGGGGAGCTGTTTTTT	CASTGTSGRAGTGELFF
.	TRBJ2-3	.	TRBV7-3	TGTGCCAGCAGCTTTGGGTTGACGGGAGGCACAGATACGCAGTATTTT	CASSFGLTGGTDTQYF
few	TRBJ2-3	.	TRBV30	TGTGCCTGGAGTCTCCCCCAGGGCAAAACAGATACGCAGTATTTT	CAWSLPQGKTDTQYF
.	TRBJ2-7	TRBD1	TRBV28	TGTGCCAGCAGATCCGGGACAGGGGGCGAGCAGTACTTC	CASRSGTGGEQYF
.	TRBJ2-2	.	TRBV7-8	TGTGCCAGCAGCCCCAGGCCGTCAGTCCCCGGGGAGCTGTTTTTT	CASSPRPSVPGELFF
few	TRBJ2-6	.	TRBV3-1/TRBV3-2	TGTGCCAGCAGCCAAGCTTCCGTCTCTGGGGCCAACGTCCTGACTTTC	CASSQASVSGANVLTF
once	TRBJ2-1	TRBD2	TRBV9	TGTGCCAGCAGCCTGACCGGGACTAGGCGGGCGGGTGAGCAGTTCTTC	CASSLTGTRRAGEQFF
.	TRBJ2-1	TRBD2	TRBV7-9	TGTGCCAGCAGCCCGAGGGGGACTAGCGGGTCCTACAATGAGCAGTTCTTC	CASSPRGTSGSYNEQFF
.	TRBJ2-1	TRBD1	TRBV5-1	TGCGCCAGCAGCTGGCGGACAGGGGCCTACAATGAGCAGTTCTTC	CASSWRTGAYNEQFF
.	TRBJ2-7	TRBD1	TRBV2	TGTGCCAGCAGCGTGGGACAGGGTCCCTACGAGCAGTACTTC	CASSVGQGPYEQYF